This TCR beta chain was observed in a study of T cells in pancreatic ductal adenocarcinoma. Findings of the study overall: Tumors hold more CD45RO+ effector T cells, which may bias toward lower diversity. Blood had more productive templates and roughly 8-fold more unique clonotypes than tumor.

The repertoire was sequenced with immunoSEQ multiplex PCR; TCRdb's copy has only in-frame clones and lacks some. This table holds about 11,000 clones, 86% found once. Selected pancreatic ductal adenocarcinoma patients had undergone surgery without neoadjuvant therapy. Comments on this clone: What it binds is unknown.

Trimming shortened V by 0 bases and J by 2 bases, and 11 bases separated the two germline ends. Germline values: CDR1 MNHEY, CDR2 SVGAGI. CDR3 length equals 16 residues. Sequenced input: PBMCs. This sequence was found in a human donor with pancreatic ductal adenocarcinoma. The V gene is TRBV6-5, the J gene TRBJ1-5; D may be TRBD1 (6 bases). The CDR3 protein is CASSYSKQGGNQPQHF. The CDR3 DNA sequence: TGTGCCAGCAGTTACTCGAAACAGGGCGGCAATCAGCCCCAGCATTTT.